This T cell receptor beta chain came from a study of blood T cell repertoires in COVID-19 (dated by TCRdb to 2020 to 2022). A note on the overall study: Collaborator samples came from the United States, Italy and Spain and covered acute and convalescent phases of COVID-19. The material from the prospective study consisted of cDNA or gDNA derived from T cells, B-cell-depleted T cells, or PBMCs. Deeply sampled blood TCRbeta repertoires from subjects exposed to, actively infected with, or recovered from COVID-19 were included in the dataset. The repertoires were released in a freely available public database intended as a resource for research on the immune response to SARS-CoV-2. Samples were obtained from the ongoing ImmuneRACE study (first 160 participants) and from about 1,300 subjects provided by 6 global collaborators. Sample metadata almost always included a de-identified subject ID, COVID-19 status, age in years and sex. HLA class I and class II types, where available, came from metadata supplied by the sample provider rather than from assay-based typing. The full study reports these points: The amount of clinical and demographic metadata varied by source and participant and was provided uncurated.

The germline V gene provides CDR1 SGHTA and CDR2 FQGNSA. The CDR3 goes from the cysteine to the phenylalanine over 13 residues. The entry retains the CDR3 DNA only, 39 bases that are in frame from base 1. The trim is 1 base for V and 10 bases for J, with a gap of 11 bases between the germline ends. With respect to this clone: The specificity of this receptor is unknown. Base qualities were left out, and no much larger clone turns up one base away.

TCRbeta CDR3 regions were amplified from genomic DNA using the immunoSEQ Assay, a bias-controlled multiplex PCR. Per the original workflow: The number of nucleated cells in each sample was estimated by amplification of reference gene primers within the assay. Sequence reads were collapsed and filtered to measure the absolute abundance of every unique TCRbeta CDR3 rearrangement. For each sample, productive Simpson clonality was calculated by taking the square root of Simpson's diversity index across productive rearrangements. Imported from immuneACCESS, the table was reduced by TCRdb to in-frame sequences with V and J called. These copies leave out some clones; in studies compared against another copy, an unresolved V gene accounts for under half, and the cause of the remainder is not known. Clone size and V and J calls were adopted from that table, with D and trimming inferred from the DNA. For this sample there are approximately 61,000 clones; approximately 80% appear just once. The ten largest clones represent 10% of the sample.

In Seattle, one collaborating source enrolled patients while the infection was active and tracked those patients longitudinally over the course of disease. Collaborating institutions collected whole blood in K2EDTA tubes following their own protocols. For TCRbeta analysis, collaborators shipped samples in one of three forms: frozen whole blood, isolated PBMCs, or DNA extracted from either of those sample types. The sample was peripheral blood. This clonotype originated in a man aged 45-65 years with COVID-19, enrolled during active disease. The chain employs TRBV7-2 and TRBJ2-1; the D gene lacks a confident call. The DNA reads TGTGCCAGCAGCTTAGATGAGGTCGGCGAGCAGTTCTTC. This translates into CASSLDEVGEQFF.